The rows below give T cell receptor beta chains drawn from one sample of a study of CXCR3-negative and CXCR3-positive naive CD8 T cells. Following a re-call of the 5' RACE reads, TCRdb has one entry per CDR3 protein and lacks DNA. The ten top clones account for around 0.36%, within a sample of 90,000 to 150,000 distinct CDR3 sequences. Sequencing was done on a sample of naive CXCR3+ CD8+ T cells from blood. The receptors come from a human donor in good health. Some clones in this sample may be carry-over from other donors' samples. The CDR3 runs from the conserved cysteine through the conserved F or W.

>TRBV7-9|16|TRBJ2-2
CASSLATASSTGELFF
>TRBV28|14|TRBJ1-6
CASSPERQVTPLHF
>TRBV7-9|13|TRBJ2-7
CASSSDLDYEQYF
>TRBV7-9|14|TRBJ1-2
CASSLTTGLYGYTF
>TRBV6-2/TRBV6-3|16|TRBJ2-7
CASSYSTASGHYEQYF
>TRBV6-5|17|TRBJ2-1
CASSYSGGREYYNEQFF
>TRBV12-3/TRBV12-4|14|TRBJ2-1
CASSLTSVYNEQFF
>TRBV5-8|13|TRBJ2-1
CASSLGLGDEQFF
>TRBV6-6|15|TRBJ1-4
CASSYGPATNEKLFF
>TRBV6-2/TRBV6-3|13|TRBJ2-7
CASSWVSALEQYF
>TRBV12-3/TRBV12-4|14|TRBJ1-6
CASSRAFYNSPLHF
>TRBV28|18|TRBJ2-5
CASSLSVSGSEQQETQYF
>TRBV25-1|15|TRBJ1-5
CASSETGVRNQPQHF
>TRBV6-5|14|TRBJ2-7
CASSYSGTIYEQYF
>TRBV28|15|TRBJ2-5
CASSLGDRSQETQYF
>TRBV20-1|15|TRBJ2-3
CSATRTGDSTDTQYF
>TRBV5-5|15|TRBJ2-3
CASSALDRSTDTQYF
>TRBV15|16|TRBJ1-6
CATSRDRPGVGSPLHF
>TRBV29-1|18|TRBJ2-5
CSVEGLGRREFPQETQYF
>TRBV7-6|17|TRBJ2-5
CASSQPPGLAFQETQYF
>TRBV12-3/TRBV12-4|16|TRBJ2-6
CASSLGQGAGANVLTF
>TRBV5-1|14|TRBJ2-7
CASSPVGGDYEQYF
>TRBV28|17|TRBJ2-1
CASSSPASGLSYNEQFF
>TRBV7-9|18|TRBJ2-1
CASSSKMELAGPYNEQFF
>TRBV7-6|17|TRBJ2-7
CASSLTIGQANPYEQYF
>TRBV6-1|16|TRBJ2-2
CASSDAAGGASGELFF
>TRBV10-1|16|TRBJ1-3
CASNTQGTTPGNTIYF
>TRBV4-1|16|TRBJ1-4
CASSPEPGRLGEKLFF
>TRBV18|15|TRBJ2-1
CASSLDRASYIEQFF
>TRBV19|15|TRBJ2-7
CASSIYSGGNYEQYF
>TRBV4-1|19|TRBJ2-7
CASSLHFSTGTGGYYEQYF
>TRBV29-1|17|TRBJ2-6
CSVDGDRDLTGANVLTF
>TRBV15|15|TRBJ1-6
CATSREGSINSPLHF
>TRBV6-2/TRBV6-3|17|TRBJ2-1
CASLLSETHYSYNGQFF
>TRBV5-1|15|TRBJ2-2
CASSLEQIYTGELFF
>TRBV12-3/TRBV12-4|12|TRBJ1-2
CASSFSNYGYTF
>TRBV29-1|11|TRBJ2-7
CSVEFADEQYF
>TRBV28|13|TRBJ2-5
CASSLSDQETQYF
>TRBV24-1|16|TRBJ2-1
CATSDVGLALGGEQFF
>TRBV29-1|11|TRBJ2-2
CSVLDTGDLFF
>TRBV28|16|TRBJ2-7
CASSLRFSGPLGEQYF
>TRBV29-1|14|TRBJ2-7
CSIGIPSGGDEQYF
>TRBV27|14|TRBJ2-1
CASSFGRGMNEQFF
>TRBV12-3/TRBV12-4|11|TRBJ1-1
CASSLHTEAFF
>TRBV29-1|11|TRBJ2-7
CSVEDSGEQYF
>TRBV5-1|15|TRBJ2-5
CASSYATSNQETQYF
>TRBV7-2|14|TRBJ1-1
CASSTTGGNTEAFF
>TRBV9|16|TRBJ2-3
CASSVGQWGFTDTQYF
>TRBV27|14|TRBJ1-1
CASSLSRGHTEAFF